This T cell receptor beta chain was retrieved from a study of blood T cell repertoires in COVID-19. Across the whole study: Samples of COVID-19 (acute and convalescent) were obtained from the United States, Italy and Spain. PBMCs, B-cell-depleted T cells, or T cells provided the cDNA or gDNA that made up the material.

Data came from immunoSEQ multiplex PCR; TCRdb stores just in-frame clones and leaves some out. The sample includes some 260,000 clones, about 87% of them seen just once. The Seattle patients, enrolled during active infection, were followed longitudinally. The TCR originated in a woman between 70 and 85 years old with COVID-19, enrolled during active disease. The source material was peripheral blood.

CDR3 bases: TGTGCCAGCAAGCAACAGGGGGCCGGCACTGAAGCTTTCTTT. Translating gives CASKQQGAGTEAFF. The chain recombines TRBV7-2 with TRBJ1-1; 9 bases align to TRBD1. The CDR3 extends over 14 amino acids. Germline trimming cut 7 bases from V and 4 bases from J; bases unmatched to any gene: 7. Per germline, CDR1 SGHTA and CDR2 FQGNSA.